This T cell receptor (beta chain) was recorded in a study of blood T cell repertoires in COVID-19. TCRdb keeps only in-frame clones here, not all; method: immunoSEQ multiplex PCR. The sample has some 150,000 clones; roughly 84% are singletons. Sequences were obtained from peripheral blood. This TCR was sampled from a human donor in a cohort sampled during active COVID-19.

DNA for the CDR3: TGTGCCAGCAGCTTGAATCGAGGGTCCGCGGATAGGACCTTC. Translated, it gives CASSLNRGSADRTF. The genes are TRBV5-4 and TRBJ1-2; no firm D call. This CDR3 region has 14 residues. V was trimmed by 1 base and J by 14 bases, leaving 21 bases between them. Germline CDR1 reads SGHNT; CDR2 reads YYREEE (reference sequence).